The 17 T cell receptor beta chains below were found in one sample sequenced in a study of blood T cell repertoires in COVID-19 (dated by TCRdb to about 2020). The library was obtained by the immunoSEQ multiplex PCR assay. TCRdb took this table from immuneACCESS and kept in-frame rearrangements with V and J called. Such tables lack part of the clones; where checked against another copy, unresolved V genes explain under half of the gap, and the rest is unexplained. The sample yields about 260,000 clones; 87% were counted once. 2% to 3% of the sample is held by the ten biggest clonotypes. Specimen: peripheral blood. The receptors come from a woman aged 45-59 years with acute or convalescent COVID-19.

V gene TRBV4-2 combines with J gene TRBJ1-3, with TRBD1 matching 8 bases. The CDR3 covers 16 residues. The V gene's germline CDR1 is LGHNA and CDR2 YNFKEQ. V shed 1 base, J shed 6 bases, and the junction held 8 bases outside the gene matches. The CDR3 bases are TGTGCCAGCAGCCAAGCTGCCGACAGGGGCGAAAACACCATATATTTT. Translation: CASSQAADRGENTIYF.

This chain uses TRBV20-1 with TRBJ2-2, with 12 bases lining up with TRBD2. V dropped 3 bases and J dropped 7; count of bases not matched to a gene: 6. The CDR3 has 15 amino acids. Germline-derived CDR1 and CDR2 are DFQATT and SNEGSKA (reference sequence). The CDR3 DNA reads as TGCAGTGCTAGTCGACTAGCGGGAGCCAACGGGGAGCTGTTTTTT. This gives the protein CSASRLAGANGELFF.

The chain employs TRBV19 and TRBJ1-6; D is perhaps TRBD1 (5 bases). This CDR3 region has 17 residues. CDR1 and CDR2 (germline): LNHDA, SQIVND (reference sequence). V lost 4 bases and J 5 bases, leaving 18 bases between the germline ends. CDR3: CASSRGLDTGNNSPLHF. The CDR3 DNA sequence: TGTGCCAGTAGTAGGGGACTTGATACGGGGAATAATTCACCCCTCCACTTT. The complete variable domain, with remaining parts taken from reference TRBV19 and TRBJ1-6, reads DGGITQSPKYLFRKEGQNVTLSCEQNLNHDAMYWYRQDPGQGLRLIYYSQIVNDFQKGDIAEGYSVSREKKESFPLTVTSAQKNPTAFYLCASSRGLDTGNNSPLHFGNGTRLTVT.

The genes are TRBV6-5 and TRBJ2-1; 8 nucleotides align to TRBD2. V lost 8 bases to trimming and J lost 8 bases; unmatched junction nucleotides: 11. The CDR3 sequence is 14 residues long. Germline loops: CDR1 MNHEY, CDR2 SVGAGI. The CDR3 is CASVRGAGGYEQFF. DNA of the CDR3: TGTGCCAGCGTACGGGGCGCGGGAGGCTATGAGCAGTTCTTC.

The V and J genes are TRBV19 and TRBJ1-1; D not certain. CDR1 is LNHDA and CDR2 is SQIVND in the germline V gene (reference sequence). The CDR3 contains 15 residues. Between the trimmed V and J ends, which lost 3 bases and 1 base, there was a span of 12 bases. The CDR3 nucleotides read TGTGCCAGTAGTATCGTCGGTGCGGGGAACACTGAAGCTTTCTTT. Its translation is CASSIVGAGNTEAFF.

The rearrangement joins TRBV19 to TRBJ2-7, with D perhaps matching TRBD1 (6 bases). Germline values: CDR1 LNHDA, CDR2 SQIVND (reference sequence). V was clipped by 4 bases and J by 0 bases, with 13 bases between them. This CDR3 is 15 amino acids long. CDR3 in amino acids: CASSRTDQSSYEQYF. The CDR3 DNA reads as TGTGCCAGTAGTAGGACAGACCAATCCTCCTACGAGCAGTACTTC.

This chain joins TRBV4-1 and TRBJ2-3; 9 positions match TRBD2. The CDR3 extends over 17 amino acids. J lost 2 bases, V lost 1 base, and 7 bases had no gene match. The V gene's germline CDR1 is MGHRA and CDR2 YSYEKL. CDR3 coding DNA: TGCGCCAGCAGCCAAGCGATCGCGGGAGGGGTCACAGATACGCAGTATTTT. Its protein is CASSQAIAGGVTDTQYF.

The chain carries TRBV5-1 and TRBJ1-3; 12 bases align to TRBD1. The CDR3 extends over 17 amino acids. The trim removed 7 bases at V and 0 bases at J, leaving 8 bases unmatched. Looked up from germline, CDR1 is SGHRS and CDR2 is YFSETQ. The CDR3 DNA is TGCGCCAGCTCGGGGACAGGGGGCCCGTCCTCTGGAAACACCATATATTTT. Translating it yields CASSGTGGPSSGNTIYF. The full variable domain, with the rest looked up from reference TRBV5-1 and TRBJ1-3, is KAGVTQTPRYLIKTRGQQVTLSCSPISGHRSVSWYQQTPGQGLQFLFEYFSETQRNKGNFPGRFSGRQFSNSRSEMNVSTLELGDSALYLCASSGTGGPSSGNTIYFGEGSWLTVV.

V usage is TRBV3-1 (or the pseudogene TRBV3-2) and J usage is TRBJ2-5; no reliable D call. Per the germline V gene, CDR1 is LGHDT and CDR2 is YNNKEL (reference sequence). V lost 2 bases to trimming and J lost 5 bases, with 18 bases between them. The CDR3 is made up of 16 amino acids. CDR3 protein: CASSQRGSAIKETQYF. CDR3 nucleotide sequence: TGTGCCAGCAGCCAACGAGGTTCAGCGATAAAGGAGACCCAGTACTTC.

This clone is a singleton in its sample. The J gene is TRBJ2-4, the V gene TRBV18; 12 bases are a match to TRBD1. This CDR3 region has 15 residues. The V and J ends lost 4 bases and 7 bases, in that order; junction bases with no gene match: 5. In germline, CDR1 is KGHSH, CDR2 LQKENI. The chain's CDR3 is CASSHPGQGANIQYF. The CDR3, as DNA: TGTGCCAGCTCACATCCGGGACAGGGGGCCAACATTCAGTACTTC.

This sequence joins TRBV27 and TRBJ2-2; D call uncertain. Per the germline V gene, CDR1 is MNHEY and CDR2 is SMNVEV (reference sequence). The CDR3 sequence is 14 residues long. Trimming pared 5 bases from V and 0 bases from J, leaving 7 bases between. CDR3 sequence: CASSQATNTGELFF. The CDR3 DNA reads as TGTGCCAGCAGTCAAGCCACGAACACCGGGGAGCTGTTTTTT.

The sample holds a few counts of this clone. The rearrangement joins TRBV6-2 or TRBV6-3 to TRBJ2-5, with 13 bases identical to TRBD2. Losses at the gene ends were 4 bases for V and 5 bases for J; bases not matched to a gene: 22. This CDR3 has 21 residues. CDR1 is MNHEY and CDR2 is SVGEGT in the germline V gene. CDR3 residues: CASSFNPPWTSGRTALETQYF. The CDR3 bases are TGTGCCAGCAGTTTCAATCCTCCTTGGACTAGCGGGAGAACGGCCTTGGAGACCCAGTACTTC.

The chain links TRBV7-6 to TRBJ1-2, with D possibly TRBD1 on 6 matching bases. V was cut by 5 bases and J by 3 bases, with 16 bases left in between. Germline V gene lookup returns CDR1 SGHVS and CDR2 FNYEAQ. The CDR3 consists of 15 residues. CDR3 nucleotide sequence: TGTGCCAGCAGCCACCGGGGGGCGGGGGACTATGGCTACACCTTC. Its protein is CASSHRGAGDYGYTF.

In this sample, this clone turned up once. V usage is TRBV9 and J usage is TRBJ1-4; 8 nucleotides match TRBD1. Germline CDR1 reads SGDLS; CDR2 reads YYNGEE. This CDR3 spans 14 amino acids. The V and J ends lost 3 bases and 8 bases, in that order; junction bases with no gene match: 6. CDR3 sequence: CASSGHRGEEKLFF. The CDR3 DNA follows: TGTGCCAGCAGCGGACACAGGGGGGAAGAAAAACTGTTTTTT.

The DNA for the CDR3 is TGTGCCAGCAGCGCAACCGGGACAGGAGTCAACTATGGCTACACCTTC. Translating gives CASSATGTGVNYGYTF. The gene calls are TRBV5-5 and TRBJ1-2; TRBD1 agrees at 8 bases. The germline gives CDR1 SGHKS, CDR2 YYEKEE (reference sequence). V shed 4 bases, J shed 2 bases, and the junction held 10 bases outside the gene matches. The CDR3 is made up of 16 amino acids.

CDR3 loop: CASSFEISGKHSNQPQHF. The DNA of the CDR3 is TGTGCCAGCAGTTTCGAGATCTCAGGGAAACATAGCAATCAGCCCCAGCATTTT. The chain links TRBV6-2 or TRBV6-3 to TRBJ1-5, with D tentatively TRBD1 (5 bases). Germline V gene lookup returns CDR1 MNHEY and CDR2 SVGEGT. This CDR3 contains 18 residues. Trimming took 4 bases from V and 0 from J, leaving 19 bases between them.

The V gene is TRBV6-1, the J gene TRBJ1-3; TRBD1 agrees at 9 bases. CDR1 and CDR2 from the germline V gene are MNHNS and SASEGT. Unmatched junction bases numbered 13, after V lost 4 bases and J lost 6 bases. There are 17 residues in the CDR3. The CDR3 DNA reads as TGTGCCAGCAGTGTCTTATATGGACAGGGGATGGTAAACACCATATATTTT. The encoded protein is CASSVLYGQGMVNTIYF.